These 29 T cell receptor beta chains were all obtained from the same sample, sequenced in a study of shared clonotypes between healthy human individuals. TCRdb's table, derived via immunoSEQ multiplex PCR, lists solely in-frame clones and lacks some. The repertoire has about 2.1 million clones, 93% of them found once; the top ten carry 1.5% to 2%. CD45RO-negative, CCR7-selected cells formed the naive CD8 fraction, which excluded terminally differentiated effector memory CD45RA+ cells. The specimen was naive CD8+ T cells from PBMCs. Receptors originate from a man aged 18 to 30 in good health. Some clones in this sample may be carry-over from other donors' samples.

The chain carries TRBV27 and TRBJ1-2; weak D call: TRBD1 (6 bases). Germline V gene lookup returns CDR1 MNHEY and CDR2 SMNVEV (reference sequence). CDR3 length: 17 amino acids. V was trimmed by 3 bases and J by 8 bases, leaving 25 bases between them. For the CDR3, the DNA is TGTGCCAGCAGTTTCAGGGGTACGATTTTATCTGGCTGGGGCTACACCTTC. It codes for CASSFRGTILSGWGYTF.

V gene TRBV5-1 combines with J gene TRBJ2-1; the match to TRBD2 covers 16 bases. V lost 4 bases to trimming and J lost 0 bases; unmatched junction nucleotides: 4. Germline CDR1 reads SGHRS; CDR2 reads YFSETQ. The CDR3 consists of 18 residues. Here the CDR3 reads CASSPGLAGGSSYNEQFF. The DNA of the CDR3 is TGCGCCAGCAGCCCGGGACTAGCGGGAGGGAGCTCCTACAATGAGCAGTTCTTC.

V usage is TRBV7-9 and J usage is TRBJ2-7, with a possible D match to TRBD1 (6 bases). In germline, CDR1 is SEHNR, CDR2 FQNEAQ (reference sequence). The CDR3 totals 14 residues. V was pared by 6 bases and J by 2 bases, with 14 bases between. CDR3 residues: CASSSGTPAYEQYF. Written as DNA, the CDR3 is TGTGCCAGCAGTTCGGGGACACCCGCCTACGAGCAGTACTTC. Supplemented by reference TRBV7-9 and TRBJ2-7, the full variable domain reads DTGVSQNPRHKITKRGQNVTFRCDPISEHNRLYWYRQTLGQGPEFLTYFQNEAQLEKSRLLSDRFSAERPKGSFSTLEIQRTEQGDSAMYLCASSSGTPAYEQYFGPGTRLTVT.

The chain carries TRBV29-1 and TRBJ2-7; the D gene is possibly TRBD1 (6 bases). Trimming took 7 bases from V and 1 from J, leaving 20 bases between them. CDR3 length equals 15 residues. Germline assignment: CDR1 SQVTM and CDR2 ANQGSEA. This chain's CDR3 is CSAATGKIWSYEQYF. DNA of the CDR3: TGCAGCGCCGCTACAGGGAAGATCTGGTCCTACGAGCAGTACTTC.

The rearrangement uses TRBV27 and TRBJ2-7; D not certain. Germline assignment: CDR1 MNHEY and CDR2 SMNVEV (reference sequence). The CDR3 totals 14 residues. Trimming took off 4 bases at V and 2 bases at J, with 12 bases between the two ends. The CDR3 DNA reads TGTGCCAGCAGTTCGTCCGGTCTGACCTACGAGCAGTACTTC. Encoded protein: CASSSSGLTYEQYF.

In this sample, this clone turned up once. V gene TRBV19 combines with J gene TRBJ2-7; D is tentatively TRBD1 or TRBD2 (5 bases each). The germline V gene has CDR1 LNHDA and CDR2 SQIVND (reference sequence). V was cut by 5 bases and J by 6 bases, with 14 bases left in between. The CDR3 length is 13 residues. The CDR3 nucleotides are TGTGCCAGTAGTTTGGGACCTCTGAGCGAGCAGTACTTC. Translation: CASSLGPLSEQYF.

The chain recombines TRBV7-3 with TRBJ1-2, with D uncertain. The V and J ends lost 1 base and 0 bases respectively, with 9 bases between them. The CDR3 contains 15 residues. Looked up from germline, CDR1 is SGHTA and CDR2 is FQGTGA. CDR3 residues: CASSLIRRTNYGYTF. The CDR3, as DNA: TGTGCCAGCAGCTTAATTCGCCGTACTAACTATGGCTACACCTTC.

The V and J genes are TRBV7-9 and TRBJ2-2; 8 bases match TRBD1. V was pared by 1 base and J by 2 bases, with 6 bases of the junction left unmatched. The CDR3 is made up of 17 amino acids. Germline values: CDR1 SEHNR, CDR2 FQNEAQ (reference sequence). The CDR3 loop reads CASSLVRTGTNTGELFF. The CDR3 DNA sequence: TGTGCCAGCAGCTTAGTCAGGACAGGGACTAACACCGGGGAGCTGTTTTTT.

The V call is TRBV7-2, the J call TRBJ2-3, with D perhaps TRBD2 (6 bases). The germline gives CDR1 SGHTA, CDR2 FQGNSA. The ends were cut back, 5 bases at V and 0 bases at J, with 21 bases in the middle. This CDR3 spans 18 amino acids. The CDR3 sequence is CASSPPGLKYSSTDTQYF. CDR3 coding DNA: TGTGCCAGCAGCCCCCCGGGACTCAAATATTCTAGCACAGATACGCAGTATTTT.

V is TRBV7-2 and J is TRBJ1-4; 9 bases align to TRBD1. The CDR3 consists of 22 residues. From germline, CDR1 is SGHTA and CDR2 FQGNSA. With V trimmed by 0 bases and J by 3 bases, 20 bases remained unmatched. The CDR3 coding sequence is TGTGCCAGCAGCTTAGCTTATGAAAGGCCGGGACAGGGAATCGTGGCTAATGAAAAACTGTTTTTT. Protein: CASSLAYERPGQGIVANEKLFF.

This rearrangement joins TRBV27 to TRBJ2-7; TRBD2 is a possible D gene (5 bases). This CDR3 region has 12 residues. Germline V gene sequence: CDR1 MNHEY, CDR2 SMNVEV (reference sequence). The V gene lost 10 bases and the J gene lost 3 bases, with 13 bases spanning the gap. CDR3 sequence reads: CATSGGLYEQYF. The DNA for the CDR3 is TGTGCCACCTCCGGCGGGCTCTACGAGCAGTACTTC.

The rearrangement links TRBV27 to TRBJ2-5; maybe TRBD2 (7 bases). The CDR3 totals 15 residues. Per germline, CDR1 MNHEY and CDR2 SMNVEV (reference sequence). V was pared by 5 bases and J by 5 bases, with 18 bases between. CDR3 in amino acids: CASSVLGEGVETQYF. The CDR3 DNA reads TGTGCCAGCAGTGTACTAGGGGAGGGGGTGGAGACCCAGTACTTC.

The chain is built from TRBV27 and TRBJ1-2; D is perhaps TRBD1 (5 bases). Germline loops: CDR1 MNHEY, CDR2 SMNVEV (reference sequence). CDR3 size: 15 residues. V dropped 6 bases and J dropped 0 bases, with 14 bases sitting between them. The CDR3 DNA follows: TGTGCCAGCAGGGCGAGGTTGGGGGCTAACTATGGCTACACCTTC. It is translated as CASRARLGANYGYTF.

The chain carries TRBV9 and TRBJ2-7; 9 nucleotides match TRBD2. The CDR3 covers 17 residues. Germline assignment: CDR1 SGDLS and CDR2 YYNGEE. V gave up 5 bases and J gave up 4 bases; unmatched junction bases: 16. The CDR3 region is CASSFSPSGAGSYEQYF. CDR3 nucleotide sequence: TGTGCCAGCAGTTTTTCTCCTAGCGGGGCAGGCTCTTACGAGCAGTACTTC.

About this clone itself: The junction and the germline gene differ at one end; a read error may be behind it. The chain links TRBV7-9 to TRBJ2-2; 10 nucleotides align to TRBD2. The CDR3 contains 15 residues. Germline CDR1 and CDR2: SEHNR and FQNEAQ (reference sequence). CDR3 loop: CASSLAGDGTGELFF. Written as DNA, the CDR3 is TGTGCCAGCAGCCTAGCGGGAGATGGCACCGGGGAGCTGTTTTTT.

The genes are TRBV27 and TRBJ2-1; no clear D. The CDR3 has 14 amino acids. V was cut by 3 bases and J by 3 bases, with 9 bases left in between. Germline CDR1 reads MNHEY; CDR2 reads SMNVEV (reference sequence). This CDR3 is CASSFRAIYNEQFF. The CDR3 nucleotides read TGTGCCAGCAGTTTTCGAGCGATCTACAATGAGCAGTTCTTC.

The chain recombines TRBV28 with TRBJ2-3; a weak D match, TRBD1 (7 bases). With 7 bases removed from V and 7 bases from J, the gap between germline ends came to 21 bases. This CDR3 is built from 15 residues. Looked up from germline, CDR1 is MDHEN and CDR2 is SYDVKM. In DNA, the CDR3 is TGTGCCAGCACCGATCCAGCGGAGGGGGCTAATACGCAGTATTTT. This translates into CASTDPAEGANTQYF. Variable domain in full (rest from reference TRBV28 and TRBJ2-3): DVKVTQSSRYLVKRTGEKVFLECVQDMDHENMFWYRQDPGLGLRLIYFSYDVKMKEKGDIPEGYSVSREKKERFSLILESASTNQTSMYLCASTDPAEGANTQYFGPGTRLTVL.

Points on this clone: In the same sample, other DNA sequences code for this CDR3. CDR3 protein: CASSLGPNQPQHF. For the CDR3, the DNA is TGTGCCAGCAGCTTGGGACCCAATCAGCCCCAGCATTTT. This rearrangement joins TRBV5-6 to TRBJ1-5, with D unclear. The germline gives CDR1 SGHDT, CDR2 YYEEEE. The V end was cut by 0 bases, the J end by 3 bases, with 4 bases between. The CDR3 loop spans 13 amino acids.

The CDR3 DNA reads TGTGCCAGCAGCCCCCTGGGGCGGACTGAAGCTTTCTTT. Its protein is CASSPLGRTEAFF. This rearrangement joins TRBV27 to TRBJ1-1; tentative D call: TRBD1 (5 bases). The CDR3 length is 13 residues. The V end lost 6 bases, the J end lost 5 bases, and 13 bases lay between the germline ends. From germline, CDR1 is MNHEY and CDR2 SMNVEV (reference sequence).

The chain joins TRBV7-9 to TRBJ2-1; weak D call: TRBD2 (8 bases). Germline CDR1 and CDR2: SEHNR and FQNEAQ (reference sequence). The CDR3 loop spans 17 amino acids. V was cut by 5 bases and J by 1 base, with 18 bases left in between. The CDR3 is CASSQGGGRNSYNEQFF. The CDR3 bases are TGTGCCAGCAGCCAGGGGGGCGGGAGGAATTCCTACAATGAGCAGTTCTTC.

Note on this clone: Distinct nucleotide sequences in the sample also encode this CDR3. This chain uses TRBV27 with TRBJ2-7; 12 positions match TRBD2. CDR1 and CDR2 from the germline V gene are MNHEY and SMNVEV (reference sequence). V trimming: 5 bases; J trimming: 5 bases; junction bases outside the gene matches: 10. The CDR3 is 16 amino acids. The CDR3 spells CASSPILAGGPHEQYF. For the CDR3, the DNA is TGTGCCAGCAGTCCAATTCTAGCGGGAGGGCCCCACGAGCAGTACTTC.

The rearrangement uses TRBV10-3 and TRBJ2-7, with D possibly being TRBD2 (6 bases). CDR1 is ENHRY and CDR2 is SYGVKD in the germline V gene. V dropped 4 bases and J dropped 3 bases, with 10 bases sitting between them. There are 13 residues in the CDR3. The CDR3 DNA reads TGTGCCATCAGTGTGGGCGGGATCTACGAGCAGTACTTC. The encoded protein is CAISVGGIYEQYF.

This rearrangement joins TRBV30 to TRBJ1-1; D is unresolved. Germline V gives CDR1 GTSNPN, CDR2 SVGIG (reference sequence). Trimming left V 0 bases short and J 4 bases short, with 9 bases between. The CDR3 is 13 residues long. CDR3 residues: CAWSVWEGTEAFF. CDR3 in DNA: TGTGCCTGGAGTGTATGGGAGGGCACTGAAGCTTTCTTT. Variable domain in full (rest from reference TRBV30 and TRBJ1-1): SQTIHQWPATLVQPVGSPLSLECTVEGTSNPNLYWYRQAAGRGLQLLFYSVGIGQISSEVPQNLSASRPQDRQFILSSKKLLLSDSGFYLCAWSVWEGTEAFFGQGTRLTVV.

The J gene is TRBJ2-7, the V gene TRBV7-6, with D tentatively TRBD2 (5 bases). V lost 7 bases, J lost 2 bases, and 18 bases lay in between. The CDR3 consists of 15 residues. Germline V gene data show CDR1 as SGHVS and CDR2 as FNYEAQ. The CDR3 DNA reads as TGTGCCAGCACGATATTTGGGGAGAGCACCTACGAGCAGTACTTC. Protein: CASTIFGESTYEQYF. The whole variable domain, remainder taken from reference TRBV7-6 and TRBJ2-7, is GAGVSQSPRYKVTKRGQDVALRCDPISGHVSLYWYRQALGQGPEFLTYFNYEAQQDKSGLPNDRFSAERPEGSISTLTIQRTEQRDSAMYRCASTIFGESTYEQYFGPGTRLTVT.

The V call is TRBV28, the J call TRBJ1-2; D is undetermined. Germline V lookup: CDR1 MDHEN, CDR2 SYDVKM. With 4 bases removed from V and 1 base from J, the gap between germline ends came to 10 bases. This CDR3 comprises 14 residues. CDR3 DNA: TGTGCCAGCAGTTCTACAAGAGTTAACTATGGCTACACCTTC. Its translation is CASSSTRVNYGYTF.

This chain uses TRBV9 with TRBJ2-7; 9 positions match TRBD1. The CDR3 is 15 amino acids. Germline values: CDR1 SGDLS, CDR2 YYNGEE. Trimming at V came to 4 bases and at J to 2 bases, leaving 7 bases not matched to a gene. The CDR3, as DNA: TGTGCCAGCAGCCCAGGGACAGGGATCACCTACGAGCAGTACTTC. It specifies CASSPGTGITYEQYF.

V is TRBV29-1 and J is TRBJ2-7; D may be TRBD2 (5 bases). Germline V gives CDR1 SQVTM, CDR2 ANQGSEA. CDR3 length equals 14 residues. The V and J ends lost 6 bases and 3 bases respectively, with 18 bases between them. CDR3 loop: CSVVDGDVSYEQYF. CDR3 in DNA: TGCAGCGTAGTCGACGGGGATGTAAGCTACGAGCAGTACTTC.

The chain joins TRBV28 to TRBJ1-5; D gene ambiguous. The V gene lost 3 bases and the J gene lost 5 bases, with 14 bases spanning the gap. Germline V gives CDR1 MDHEN, CDR2 SYDVKM. The CDR3 is made up of 15 amino acids. The CDR3 reads CASSFWSESHQPQHF. CDR3 coding DNA: TGTGCCAGCAGTTTCTGGTCGGAGAGCCATCAGCCCCAGCATTTT.

The chain links TRBV4-1 to TRBJ2-7, with D unresolved. Trimming cost V 4 bases and J 2 bases, with 9 bases left between them. CDR1 is MGHRA and CDR2 is YSYEKL in the germline V gene. This CDR3 is 13 amino acids long. The CDR3 here is CASSPEWAYEQYF. The CDR3 coding sequence is TGCGCCAGCAGCCCGGAGTGGGCCTACGAGCAGTACTTC.